Listed here are 22 T cell receptor beta chains from one sample, sequenced in a study of lymphopenia after photon versus proton radiotherapy. Some clones are missing from TCRdb's copy, which holds only in-frame ones; the method was immunoSEQ multiplex PCR. This sample has about 62,000 clones, with approximately 90% found just once. The sequences come from peripheral blood, collected from a patient treated with proton-based radiotherapy. Source of these receptors: a man aged 80 or over with esophageal cancer.

The chain employs TRBV18 and TRBJ1-2; TRBD1 agrees at 11 bases. Looked up from germline, CDR1 is KGHSH and CDR2 is LQKENI. With V trimmed by 6 bases and J by 4 bases, 4 bases remained unmatched. This CDR3 contains 14 residues. The chain's CDR3 is CASSLGQGAYGYTF. The CDR3 region has the DNA TGTGCCAGCTCCCTCGGACAGGGGGCCTATGGCTACACCTTC.

This clone was found once. This chain links TRBV5-4 with TRBJ2-1; the match to TRBD2 covers 9 bases. Germline V gives CDR1 SGHNT, CDR2 YYREEE (reference sequence). J lost 6 bases, V lost 0 bases, and 4 bases had no gene match. This CDR3 has 15 residues. The CDR3 protein is CASSLVAGGRNEQFF. The CDR3 DNA is TGTGCCAGCAGCTTGGTTGCGGGGGGGCGCAATGAGCAGTTCTTC.

The chain joins TRBV5-1 to TRBJ2-5; D is unclear. The CDR3 is made up of 13 amino acids. CDR1 and CDR2 from the germline V gene are SGHRS and YFSETQ. Trimming removed 3 bases at V and 3 bases at J, with 9 bases between. CDR3: CASSSSPEETQYF. As DNA, the CDR3 is TGCGCCAGCAGCTCTTCCCCCGAAGAGACCCAGTACTTC.

This clone has just one count. The CDR3 region has the DNA TGTGCCACCAGAACTAGCGGGAGAGACGAGCAGTACTTC. Amino acids: CATRTSGRDEQYF. The chain has TRBV28 and TRBJ2-7, with 11 nucleotides matching TRBD2. Germline V gene sequence: CDR1 MDHEN, CDR2 SYDVKM. V lost 10 bases and J lost 5; bases outside the gene matches: 7. The CDR3 is 13 amino acids.

This chain joins TRBV11-1 and TRBJ1-1; no firm D call. The CDR3 covers 14 residues. V lost 0 bases and J lost 11, with 16 bases in between. Germline loops: CDR1 SGHAT, CDR2 FQDESV (reference sequence). The CDR3 here is CASSLASVQSGAFF. The CDR3 DNA sequence: TGTGCCAGCAGCTTAGCTTCGGTTCAGAGTGGGGCTTTCTTT.

The chain links TRBV15 to TRBJ2-1, with D unclear. Germline-derived CDR1 and CDR2 are LNHNV and YYDKDF (reference sequence). Trimming cost V 3 bases and J 4 bases, with 7 bases left between them. The CDR3 consists of 13 residues. DNA for the CDR3: TGTGCCACCAGCAGGCTTCAATACAATGAGCAGTTCTTC. This sequence encodes CATSRLQYNEQFF.

Turning to this clone: In the same sample, other DNA sequences code for this CDR3. The chain recombines TRBV19 with TRBJ1-5; 8 nucleotides line up with TRBD1. With 4 bases clipped from V and 4 bases from J, the junction kept 3 bases outside the gene matches. This CDR3 has 14 amino acids. In germline, CDR1 is LNHDA, CDR2 SQIVND (reference sequence). The CDR3 region is CASSTTGGNQPQHF. Here the CDR3 DNA reads TGTGCCAGTAGTACCACAGGGGGGAATCAGCCCCAGCATTTT.

The chain employs TRBV19 and TRBJ1-1; the D gene is possibly TRBD1 (5 bases). CDR1 LNHDA and CDR2 SQIVND come from the germline V gene (reference sequence). The V gene lost 1 base and the J gene lost 10 bases, with 13 bases spanning the gap. The CDR3 covers 13 residues. CDR3: CASSIVVGAGAFF. The CDR3 DNA follows: TGTGCCAGTAGTATAGTAGTAGGGGCGGGAGCTTTCTTT.

The gene calls are TRBV19 and TRBJ2-1, with D perhaps matching TRBD2 (6 bases). Germline V gives CDR1 LNHDA, CDR2 SQIVND (reference sequence). The V end lost 0 bases, the J end lost 0 bases, and 9 bases lay between the germline ends. The length of the CDR3 is 16 residues. CDR3 in DNA: TGTGCCAGTAGTATAGATGCGGGAACCTCCTACAATGAGCAGTTCTTC. The encoded protein is CASSIDAGTSYNEQFF.

The V and J genes are TRBV7-9 and TRBJ1-1; tentative D call: TRBD1 (6 bases). V shed 1 base and J shed 8 bases, with 17 bases lying between them. The CDR3 loop spans 15 amino acids. Germline V lookup: CDR1 SEHNR, CDR2 FQNEAQ (reference sequence). The CDR3 here is CASSLGQAGISEAFF. The CDR3 DNA reads TGTGCCAGCAGCTTAGGACAGGCGGGCATCTCGGAAGCTTTCTTT.

This sequence joins TRBV5-1 and TRBJ1-6, with a possible D match to TRBD1 (5 bases). Trimming stripped 4 bases from V and 6 bases from J, with 11 bases between. Germline V CDR1 and CDR2: SGHRS, YFSETQ. The length of the CDR3 is 14 residues. CDR3 sequence reads: CASSLGDGNSPLHF. As DNA, the CDR3 is TGCGCCAGCAGCCTGGGGGATGGTAATTCACCCCTCCACTTT.

The chain uses TRBV18 and TRBJ2-5, with D unclear. Germline loops: CDR1 KGHSH, CDR2 LQKENI. This CDR3 comprises 12 residues. Between the trimmed V and J ends, which lost 3 bases and 4 bases, there was a span of 6 bases. CDR3 sequence: CASSPRGETQYF. The CDR3 DNA sequence: TGTGCCAGCTCACCCCGCGGAGAGACCCAGTACTTC.

A few counts support this clone. The same CDR3 arises from other DNA sequences in this sample as well. The CDR3 DNA reads as TGTGCCTGGAGCCTGGACAGTGGGGGGGGTCGCGAGCAGTACTTC. This gives the protein CAWSLDSGGGREQYF. The chain joins TRBV30 to TRBJ2-7, with D maybe TRBD2 (7 bases). The CDR3 consists of 15 residues. Trimming shortened V by 3 bases and J by 6 bases, and 21 bases separated the two germline ends. Germline V gene lookup returns CDR1 GTSNPN and CDR2 SVGIG (reference sequence).

The chain recombines TRBV27 with TRBJ1-4, with 9 bases lining up with TRBD1. Per the germline V gene, CDR1 is MNHEY and CDR2 is SMNVEV (reference sequence). V shed 3 bases, J shed 0 bases, and the junction held 11 bases outside the gene matches. This CDR3 is 19 amino acids long. Here the CDR3 reads CASSFFPPGQGTTNEKLFF. The CDR3 DNA reads TGTGCCAGCAGTTTTTTTCCGCCGGGACAGGGTACAACTAATGAAAAACTGTTTTTT.

In this sample, this clone turned up once. The chain joins TRBV19 to TRBJ1-1; weak D call: TRBD1 (5 bases). Between the trimmed V and J ends, which lost 6 bases and 0 bases, there was a span of 14 bases. CDR3 length: 15 amino acids. Germline V gene lookup returns CDR1 LNHDA and CDR2 SQIVND (reference sequence). The CDR3 DNA reads TGTGCCAGTAGACTACAGGTACTTTTGAACACTGAAGCTTTCTTT. Its translation: CASRLQVLLNTEAFF.

This clone was recorded at least ten times. The CDR3: CASMVSMNTEAFF. The CDR3 DNA reads as TGTGCCAGTATGGTATCTATGAACACTGAAGCTTTCTTT. The rearrangement joins TRBV19 to TRBJ1-1, with D unclear. Trimming stripped 7 bases from V and 0 bases from J, with 9 bases between. Germline V gene data show CDR1 as LNHDA and CDR2 as SQIVND (reference sequence). This CDR3 region has 13 residues.

The J gene is TRBJ2-1, the V gene TRBV18; a possible D gene is TRBD1 (5 bases). Germline CDR1 and CDR2: KGHSH and LQKENI. This CDR3 has 12 residues. Trimming took 4 bases from V and 8 from J, leaving 9 bases between them. The CDR3 protein is CASSLDSYEQFF. The CDR3 DNA follows: TGTGCCAGCTCACTCGACAGCTATGAGCAGTTCTTC. Filled out from reference TRBV18 and TRBJ2-1, the complete variable domain reads NAGVMQNPRHLVRRRGQEARLRCSPMKGHSHVYWYRQLPEEGLKFMVYLQKENIIDESGMPKERFSAEFPKEGPSILRIQQVVRGDSAAYFCASSLDSYEQFFGPGTRLTVL.

This clone came up once. The chain is built from TRBV7-2 and TRBJ2-1, with 8 bases aligning to TRBD2. The ends lost 3 bases at V and 3 bases at J; junction bases unmatched: 4. There are 15 residues in the CDR3. Germline V gene data show CDR1 as SGHTA and CDR2 as FQGNSA. CDR3 in DNA: TGTGCCAGCAGCTTTAGCGGGGCGAACTACAATGAGCAGTTCTTC. The encoded protein is CASSFSGANYNEQFF.

The chain joins TRBV6-6 to TRBJ1-4; 10 bases line up with TRBD1. V lost 6 bases to trimming and J lost 5 bases; unmatched junction nucleotides: 9. Germline CDR1 reads MNHNY; CDR2 reads SVGAGI (reference sequence). This CDR3 is built from 16 residues. CDR3 DNA sequence: TGTGCCAGCAGCCCAATAGGGACAGGGGAGAATGAAAAACTGTTTTTT. Its protein product is CASSPIGTGENEKLFF.

V usage is TRBV30 and J usage is TRBJ2-1; no reliable D call. Trimming left V 5 bases short and J 0 bases short, with 5 bases between. CDR3 length: 12 amino acids. Per the germline V gene, CDR1 is GTSNPN and CDR2 is SVGIG (reference sequence). Here the CDR3 DNA reads TGTGCCTGGCGGAGCTCCTACAATGAGCAGTTCTTC. This gives the protein CAWRSSYNEQFF. The complete variable domain, with remaining parts taken from reference TRBV30 and TRBJ2-1, reads SQTIHQWPATLVQPVGSPLSLECTVEGTSNPNLYWYRQAAGRGLQLLFYSVGIGQISSEVPQNLSASRPQDRQFILSSKKLLLSDSGFYLCAWRSSYNEQFFGPGTRLTVL.

This clone was counted once. The CDR3 protein is CAISASPGDRVGEKLFF. For the CDR3, the DNA is TGTGCCATCAGTGCAAGCCCAGGGGACAGGGTAGGCGAAAAACTGTTTTTT. This chain links TRBV10-3 with TRBJ1-4; 9 bases align to TRBD1. V was pared by 4 bases and J by 8 bases, with 14 bases of the junction left unmatched. In germline, CDR1 is ENHRY, CDR2 SYGVKD. The CDR3 extends over 17 amino acids.

V usage is TRBV5-1 and J usage is TRBJ2-7; D is unresolved. Per germline, CDR1 SGHRS and CDR2 YFSETQ. V lost 0 bases and J 4 bases, leaving 14 bases between the germline ends. The CDR3 is made up of 15 amino acids. The CDR3 bases are TGCGCCAGCAGCTTGGCCCCCCCGGAGAGTTACGAGCAGTACTTC. This codes for CASSLAPPESYEQYF.